This entry lists 7 T cell receptor beta chains sequenced from one sample in a study of regulatory T cells in long-lasting Graves disease. According to the study, TCR beta libraries were built with iRepertoire HTBI primers and CDR3-region Arm-PCR. TCRdb processed the multiplex PCR reads anew with MiXCR; each CDR3 protein has one entry. The sample records 500,000 or so distinct CDR3 sequences, 12% to 15% being singletons. Time point here: newly diagnosed GD, antithyroid drugs for less than 3 months. From RNA extracted from PBMCs, the TCR library was made. This same sample was also taken into another study, of T cells in Graves' hyperthyroidism and ophthalmopathy.

Sequenced material: peripheral blood mononuclear cells (PBMCs), taken at new diagnosis, from a patient treated with antithyroid drugs. The receptors were sampled from a woman aged 50 to 60 with Graves disease.

This chain connects TRBV28 to TRBJ2-1, with D maybe TRBD1 (5 bases). The CDR3 covers 13 residues. CDR1 is MDHEN, CDR2 SYDVKM, per germline. Trimming took 7 bases from V and 12 from J, leaving 19 bases between them. The CDR3 DNA sequence: TGTGCCAGCATGACTTCAGGGATATCTGGGCAGTTCTTC. It codes for CASMTSGISGQFF.

This clonotype was observed many times. J is TRBJ2-3 and V is TRBV28; TRBD1 might be the D (6 bases). Germline CDR1 MDHEN, CDR2 SYDVKM. The CDR3 runs 17 residues. V gave up 2 bases and J gave up 2 bases, with 17 bases separating them. The CDR3 region has the DNA TGTGCCAGCAGTTTACCGGACAGCCAAAGAACCACAGATACGCAGTATTTT. It codes for CASSLPDSQRTTDTQYF.

The chain has TRBV18 and TRBJ2-6, with TRBD1 identical over 9 bases. V was pared by 2 bases and J by 0 bases, with 5 bases of the junction left unmatched. From germline, CDR1 is KGHSH and CDR2 LQKENI. The CDR3 is 18 residues long. The CDR3 is CASSPGGQGLSGANVLTF. The CDR3 bases are TGTGCCAGCTCACCAGGGGGACAGGGACTCTCTGGGGCCAACGTCCTGACTTTC. Based on the CDR3 plus reference TRBV18 and TRBJ2-6, the full variable domain is NAGVMQNPRHLVRRRGQEARLRCSPMKGHSHVYWYRQLPEEGLKFMVYLQKENIIDESGMPKERFSAEFPKEGPSILRIQQVVRGDSAAYFCASSPGGQGLSGANVLTFGAGSRLTVL.

This clonotype appeared many times. This chain links TRBV9 with TRBJ2-7, with 10 bases lining up with TRBD1. The trim removed 0 bases at V and 4 bases at J, leaving 4 bases unmatched. This CDR3 region has 15 residues. CDR1 SGDLS and CDR2 YYNGEE come from the germline V gene. The CDR3, as DNA: TGTGCCAGCAGCGTAGGACAGGGGGCTAATTACGAGCAGTACTTC. Its translation: CASSVGQGANYEQYF.

This clonotype was picked up many times. The CDR3 DNA reads as TGTGCCAGCAGCTTAGAGGCAGTACAAGAGACCCAGTACTTC. Translating gives CASSLEAVQETQYF. The rearrangement joins TRBV7-9 to TRBJ2-5; no reliable D call. This CDR3 is 14 amino acids long. Trimming left V 1 base short and J 2 bases short, with 8 bases between. The germline CDR1 and CDR2 sequences are SEHNR and FQNEAQ (reference sequence).

V and J are TRBV5-1 and TRBJ2-7, with TRBD2 identical over 8 bases. The germline CDR1 and CDR2 sequences are SGHRS and YFSETQ. The V segment lost 4 bases and the J segment 3 bases; nucleotides outside the gene matches: 9. The CDR3 contains 15 residues. CDR3 nucleotide sequence: TGCGCCAGCAGCCCGGGGGGGGGCCGAGACTACGAGCAGTACTTC. Protein product: CASSPGGGRDYEQYF.

This clonotype showed up many times. The chain couples TRBV6-1 to TRBJ1-5; 7 nucleotides match TRBD1. There are 16 residues in the CDR3. Trimming cost V 6 bases and J 0 bases; bases outside gene matches: 8. The germline V gene has CDR1 MNHNS and CDR2 SASEGT. The CDR3 nucleotides read TGTGCCAGCAGGGAATCGACAGGGTATAGCAATCAGCCCCAGCATTTT. It codes for CASRESTGYSNQPQHF.